The T cell receptor beta chain described here comes from a study of lymphopenia after photon versus proton radiotherapy. Concerning this clone itself: The antigen is unknown.

Repertoires were generated with immunoSEQ multiplex PCR, while TCRdb's copy carries only in-frame clones and drops some. In the table there are 55,000 to 70,000 clones, approximately 91% of which are singletons. With V trimmed by 6 bases and J by 4 bases, 7 bases remained unmatched. In germline, CDR1 is LNHDA, CDR2 SQIVND (reference sequence). The CDR3 has 17 residues. Broader study findings: Oligoclonal CD8+ Temra expansion after nadir drove photon patients' diversity drop. Post-nadir TCR diversity decline inversely tracked overall survival among those who died. Survival link was tested only in deceased patients; proton benefit remains a possibility. Photon-treated patients lost naive T cells and TCR diversity; proton-treated stayed stable.

The source is an older woman with pancreatic cancer. V and J are TRBV19 and TRBJ2-2, with 14 bases identical to TRBD2. Sequenced here: peripheral blood, sampled from a patient treated with photon-based radiotherapy. The CDR3, as DNA: TGTGCCAGTAGGGGGACTAGCGGGAGACAGGCCACCGGGGAGCTGTTTTTT. This gives the protein CASRGTSGRQATGELFF.